Reported below is one T cell receptor beta chain. V was cut by 0 bases and J by 4 bases, with 5 bases left in between. CDR1 and CDR2 from the germline V gene are LGHNA and YNFKEQ. The CDR3 runs to 13 residues. The data were obtained in a study of human T cells and chemical hapten exposure. The wider study: TCR yield per sample varied, mainly due to pooled library volumes.

TCRdb re-called the RACE reads with MiXCR, one entry per CDR3 protein. The data show 95,000 to 150,000 distinct CDR3 sequences, with approximately 10% seen just once and around 2.2% held by the top ten. The time point denotes: patch test 3, about 24 weeks after DPC sensitization. Treatment denoted: therapeutic diphenylcyclopropenone sensitization with weekly scalp DPC. The sequences come from whole blood, collected in connection with sensitization to the hapten diphenylcyclopropenone (DPC). J is TRBJ2-3 and V is TRBV4-2; D uncertain. This receptor was obtained from a woman in her 50s with alopecia areata. Some clones in this sample may be carry-over from other donors' samples. DNA for the CDR3: TGTGCCAGCAGCCAAGAATCCGCAGATACGCAGTATTTT. Translating it yields CASSQESADTQYF.